This TCR beta chain stems from a study of shared clonotypes between healthy human individuals. On the study more broadly: The cohort had two women and a few men, ages 18 to 49. Three plates were used per donor for CD4 naive, three for CD4 memory, two for CD8 naive and one for CD8 memory. General study findings and limits: Clonotype sharing across several donors was observed for 4.5% to 6.5% of naive CD4 clonotypes. The expectation was that sequencing depth would affect clonotype sharing among donors.

Germline lookup yields CDR1 MNHEY and CDR2 SVGAGI. This CDR3 spans 15 amino acids. Trimming removed 0 bases at V and 10 bases at J, with 16 bases between. Details on this clone: Its antigen remains unknown.

TCRdb's table, derived via immunoSEQ multiplex PCR, lists solely in-frame clones and lacks some. Of over a million clones listed, 96% are singletons. The source material was naive CD4+ T cells sorted from blood. Subset noted: CD45RA+ positively selected. The gene calls are TRBV6-5 and TRBJ2-1; D ambiguous. The sequence derives from a man aged 25-45 years in good health. The CDR3 DNA is TGTGCCAGCAGTTACTCGAAGCTAGGAAGTCGAGAGCAGTTCTTC. It specifies CASSYSKLGSREQFF.